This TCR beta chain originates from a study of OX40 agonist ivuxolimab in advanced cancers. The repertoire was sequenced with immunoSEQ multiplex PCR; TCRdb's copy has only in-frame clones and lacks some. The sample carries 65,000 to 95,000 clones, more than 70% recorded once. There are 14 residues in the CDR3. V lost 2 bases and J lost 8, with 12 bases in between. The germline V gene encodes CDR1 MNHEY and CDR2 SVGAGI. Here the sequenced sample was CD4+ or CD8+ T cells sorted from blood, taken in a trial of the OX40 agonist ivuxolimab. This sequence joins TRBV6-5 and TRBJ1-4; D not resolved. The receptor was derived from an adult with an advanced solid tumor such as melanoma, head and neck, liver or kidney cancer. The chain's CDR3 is CASSYGPLTEKLFF. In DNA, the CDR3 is TGTGCCAGCAGTTACGGGCCATTGACAGAAAAACTGTTTTTT.